This record concerns one T cell receptor beta chain sequence. No antigen is known for it. The data are from a study of T cells in localized non-small cell lung cancer. Study outcomes and limitations: With higher T cell density in blood came longer overall survival. Uninvolved adjacent lung showed the highest T cell clonality, exceeding tumor. Adjacent lung had a median around 60 of the 100 largest tumor clones.

Assay used: immunoSEQ multiplex PCR; TCRdb lists only in-frame clones, some missing. The sample records under 40,000 clones, 78% being singletons. CDR1 and CDR2 (germline): SGHDT, YYEEEE. V dropped 4 bases and J dropped 8 bases, with 21 bases sitting between them. The CDR3 consists of 15 residues. The material sequenced was peripheral blood, taken before any cancer treatment. The clonotype comes from an older male donor with stage II squamous cell lung carcinoma. The V call is TRBV5-6, the J call TRBJ1-2; a weak D match, TRBD1 (5 bases). The CDR3 nucleotides read TGTGCCAGCAGCCCGACGTCCCGGGACCTTGGGGGCTACACCTTC. Translating it yields CASSPTSRDLGGYTF.